The 27 T cell receptor beta chains below come from one sample, sequenced in a study of T cells after yellow fever vaccination. One entry per CDR3 protein results from TCRdb running MiXCR on the 5' RACE reads. This table holds more than 450,000 distinct CDR3 sequences, around a fifth found once. This specimen consisted of PBMCs, obtained approximately 22 days after the first yellow fever vaccination. The receptors were gathered from a man between 18 and 29 years old who received the YFV17D yellow fever vaccine.

The V gene is TRBV12-3 or TRBV12-4, the J gene TRBJ2-6; TRBD1 matches at 7 bases. The CDR3 consists of 19 residues. With V trimmed by 6 bases and J by 0 bases, 14 bases remained unmatched. The chain's CDR3 is CASSPFWTGRSSGANVLTF. The CDR3 region has the DNA TGTGCCAGCAGCCCTTTCTGGACAGGCCGCTCCTCTGGGGCCAACGTCCTGACTTTC.

V gene TRBV19 combines with J gene TRBJ2-6, with no clear D. V lost 1 base to trimming and J lost 3 bases, with 7 bases between them. The V gene's germline CDR1 is LNHDA and CDR2 SQIVND (reference sequence). The CDR3 has 15 amino acids. The chain's CDR3 is CASSIGQRGANVLTF. The CDR3 DNA follows: TGTGCCAGTAGTATAGGACAACGTGGGGCCAACGTCCTGACTTTC.

A few counts support this clonotype. CDR3 in DNA: TGCGCCAGCAGCCAAGATTCAGGCTCTGGAAACACCATATATTTT. This encodes CASSQDSGSGNTIYF. This sequence joins TRBV4-3 and TRBJ1-3; D is unresolved. The CDR3 is 15 residues long. CDR1 and CDR2 from the germline V gene are LGHNA and YSLEER. V shed 0 bases and J shed 0 bases, with 6 bases lying between them.

There are a few counts of this clonotype. The CDR3 coding sequence is TGTGCCAGCAGCTTAGAGACAGGGCATTCCACTGAAGCTTTCTTT. Its protein product is CASSLETGHSTEAFF. The gene calls are TRBV7-9 and TRBJ1-1, with 7 bases matching TRBD1. The V gene end was trimmed by 1 base and the J gene end by 4 bases; junction bases not matched to a gene: 6. The CDR3 runs 15 residues. Per the germline V gene, CDR1 is SEHNR and CDR2 is FQNEAQ (reference sequence).

The gene calls are TRBV7-8 and TRBJ2-1, with no clear D. Germline values: CDR1 SGHVS, CDR2 FQNEAQ. The CDR3 runs to 13 residues. V was shortened by 5 bases and J by 8 bases, with 13 bases between the two germline ends. CDR3 nucleotide sequence: TGTGCCAGCAGCCGTCAGTCGGGTGATGAGCAGTTCTTC. Its translation is CASSRQSGDEQFF.

In its sample, this clonotype was seen a few times. This chain joins TRBV2 and TRBJ1-2; D unclear. Trimming cost V 6 bases and J 11 bases, with 16 bases left between them. Germline CDR1 and CDR2: SNHLY and FYNNEI. The CDR3 sequence is 12 residues long. The CDR3 nucleotides read TGTGCCAGCAGCCCCTCAGGCTCGGGATACACCTTC. This sequence encodes CASSPSGSGYTF.

This chain uses TRBV29-1 with TRBJ1-4; 7 bases line up with TRBD1. The V segment lost 6 bases and the J segment 5 bases; nucleotides outside the gene matches: 6. CDR3 length equals 13 residues. Germline V gene data show CDR1 as SQVTM and CDR2 as ANQGSEA. The CDR3 loop is CSVSARGNEKLFF. CDR3 DNA sequence: TGCAGCGTCTCGGCCAGGGGGAATGAAAAACTGTTTTTT.

This clonotype was seen a handful of times. The gene calls are TRBV27 and TRBJ2-5; a possible D gene is TRBD2 (6 bases). In germline, CDR1 is MNHEY, CDR2 SMNVEV (reference sequence). This CDR3 spans 14 amino acids. V lost 6 bases, J lost 5 bases, and 16 bases lay in between. The CDR3 coding sequence is TGTGCCAGCAGAAAACCCGGGAGCGGGGAGACCCAGTACTTC. This gives the protein CASRKPGSGETQYF.

The J gene is TRBJ2-3, the V gene TRBV18; 8 nucleotides match TRBD1. CDR1 and CDR2 (germline): KGHSH, LQKENI. This CDR3 is 15 amino acids long. V was pared by 5 bases and J by 3 bases, with 7 bases of the junction left unmatched. The CDR3 bases are TGTGCCAGCTCAACGACAGGGGAGTGGACAGATACGCAGTATTTT. Translated: CASSTTGEWTDTQYF.

The chain is built from TRBV24-1 and TRBJ2-1; 10 nucleotides agree with TRBD1. The germline CDR1 and CDR2 sequences are KGHDR and SFDVKD. With V trimmed by 3 bases and J by 9 bases, 10 bases remained unmatched. CDR3 length: 16 residues. This chain's CDR3 is CATSDAGQGVRSEQFF. The CDR3 DNA reads as TGTGCCACCAGTGATGCCGGACAGGGGGTTCGTAGTGAGCAGTTCTTC.

The chain recombines TRBV3-1 with TRBJ2-1; D call uncertain. V lost 6 bases and J 3 bases, leaving 12 bases between the germline ends. The CDR3 length is 14 residues. Germline V gives CDR1 LGHDT, CDR2 YNNKEL (reference sequence). The CDR3 loop reads CASSPAVGYNEQFF. The CDR3, as DNA: TGTGCCAGCAGTCCAGCCGTGGGCTACAATGAGCAGTTCTTC.

The chain recombines TRBV7-9 with TRBJ1-2; D remains unclear. Deletions cut 5 bases from V and 8 bases from J, with 18 bases between. This CDR3 is 14 amino acids long. The V gene's germline CDR1 is SEHNR and CDR2 FQNEAQ (reference sequence). For the CDR3, the DNA is TGTGCCAGCAGCCCCCCGCAGACGACCAGGGGCTACACCTTC. Translating gives CASSPPQTTRGYTF.

This clonotype was detected only a few times. An end of the junction differs from the germline gene, which may be a read error. The CDR3 region has the DNA TGTGCCAGCATTTACAGTATGGGTACGACAGATACGCAGTATTTT. The encoded protein is CASIYSMGTTDTQYF. The V gene is TRBV6-5, the J gene TRBJ2-3, with D unclear. CDR3 length equals 15 residues. Germline V lookup: CDR1 MNHEY, CDR2 SVGAGI.

The V gene is TRBV4-3, the J gene TRBJ1-1; a weak D match, TRBD1 (6 bases). Trimming cost V 0 bases and J 0 bases, with 8 bases left between them. Germline loops: CDR1 LGHNA, CDR2 YSLEER. The CDR3 spans 15 residues. The CDR3 is CASSQEGGVNTEAFF. The CDR3, as DNA: TGCGCCAGCAGCCAAGAAGGGGGTGTGAACACTGAAGCTTTCTTT.

The CDR3 region has the DNA TGTGCCAGCAGCCCGCGCATGGGAATACAGGCGACTTCCTACGAGCAGTACTTC. Translated: CASSPRMGIQATSYEQYF. The gene calls are TRBV7-6 and TRBJ2-7; D possibly corresponds to TRBD1 (5 bases). Per germline, CDR1 SGHVS and CDR2 FNYEAQ. This CDR3 spans 18 amino acids. The V end lost 5 bases, the J end lost 1 base, and 24 bases lay between the germline ends.

Only a few counts were recorded for this clonotype. This CDR3 reads CASRPTGSYEQYF. The CDR3 DNA sequence: TGTGCCAGCAGACCGACAGGGAGCTACGAGCAGTACTTC. This chain connects TRBV12-3 or TRBV12-4 to TRBJ2-7; 7 positions match TRBD1. V trimming: 6 bases; J trimming: 3 bases; junction bases outside the gene matches: 5. The CDR3 is 13 amino acids.

The chain links TRBV6-1 to TRBJ2-7; TRBD2 is a possible D gene (5 bases). CDR3 length equals 13 residues. Looked up from germline, CDR1 is MNHNS and CDR2 is SASEGT. V shed 6 bases and J shed 4 bases, with 13 bases lying between them. In DNA form, the CDR3 reads TGTGCCAGCAGGTCGGCGGGCGGTTACGAGCAGTACGTC. Encoded protein: CASRSAGGYEQYV.

The chain employs TRBV7-9 and TRBJ2-7; 9 nucleotides align to TRBD1. Per germline, CDR1 SEHNR and CDR2 FQNEAQ (reference sequence). J gave up 7 bases and V 3 bases, and 7 bases lay outside the gene matches. CDR3 length: 14 residues. CDR3 protein: CASSFGQGTGEQYV. CDR3 nucleotides: TGTGCCAGCAGCTTCGGACAGGGGACGGGGGAGCAGTACGTC.

J is TRBJ2-7 and V is TRBV7-2; a possible D gene is TRBD1 (5 bases). This CDR3 has 13 residues. Trimming left V 6 bases short and J 1 base short, with 10 bases between. CDR1 is SGHTA and CDR2 is FQGNSA in the germline V gene. The CDR3 loop is CASRQTGSYEQYV. The CDR3 DNA sequence: TGTGCCAGCAGACAAACAGGATCCTACGAGCAGTACGTC.

This clonotype was recorded at least ten times. The rearrangement joins TRBV7-9 to TRBJ2-3; tentative D call: TRBD2 (6 bases). CDR1 and CDR2 (germline): SEHNR, FQNEAQ (reference sequence). The germline V and J ends were trimmed by 5 bases and 0 bases, with 15 bases remaining between them. The CDR3 has 16 amino acids. The CDR3 bases are TGTGCCAGCAGCCCCAGATGGGGACTGAGCACAGATACGCAGTATTTT. It specifies CASSPRWGLSTDTQYF.

A few counts support this clonotype. The chain links TRBV7-2 to TRBJ1-2; 7 bases line up with TRBD1. The V gene end was trimmed by 2 bases and the J gene end by 2 bases; junction bases not matched to a gene: 8. Germline CDR1 is SGHTA and CDR2 is FQGNSA. The CDR3 runs 16 residues. In DNA form, the CDR3 reads TGTGCCAGCAGCTTATCCCAAAGGGGGCGAAACTATGGCTACACCTTC. This encodes CASSLSQRGRNYGYTF.

The chain links TRBV5-5 to TRBJ2-1, with D possibly being TRBD1 or TRBD2 (6 bases each). This CDR3 contains 16 residues. Germline V gene sequence: CDR1 SGHKS, CDR2 YYEKEE (reference sequence). Trimming removed 4 bases from V and 6 bases from J, with 20 bases in between. The CDR3, as DNA: TGTGCCAGCAGCCTGGGTGTGTACAGGGAGGTCAATGAGCAGTTCTTC. Protein: CASSLGVYREVNEQFF.

The chain carries TRBV6-5 and TRBJ2-1; D possibly corresponds to TRBD2 (6 bases). CDR3 length equals 11 residues. CDR1 is MNHEY, CDR2 SVGAGI, per germline. V was pared by 6 bases and J by 15 bases, with 15 bases between. The CDR3 DNA reads TGTGCCAGCAGACACCAGGGAGGTGCGTTCTTC. Residues: CASRHQGGAFF.

There are a few counts of this clonotype. This chain joins TRBV4-3 and TRBJ2-5, with 11 bases identical to TRBD2. Per the germline V gene, CDR1 is LGHNA and CDR2 is YSLEER. The CDR3 runs 16 residues. With V trimmed by 3 bases and J by 5 bases, 8 bases remained unmatched. The CDR3 sequence is CASSQRLAGLMETQYF. DNA of the CDR3: TGCGCCAGCAGCCAGCGACTAGCGGGGCTGATGGAGACCCAGTACTTC.

The chain couples TRBV9 to TRBJ1-1, with TRBD1 matching 9 bases. Per the germline V gene, CDR1 is SGDLS and CDR2 is YYNGEE. The V and J ends lost 6 bases and 0 bases, in that order; junction bases with no gene match: 3. CDR3 length: 14 residues. CDR3 loop: CASNHRGLNTEAFF. In nucleotides, the CDR3 is TGTGCCAGCAATCACAGGGGGCTGAACACTGAAGCTTTCTTT.

This clonotype was found a few times. The chain couples TRBV19 to TRBJ1-1; D is unresolved. Trimming stripped 4 bases from V and 0 bases from J, with 9 bases between. Per the germline V gene, CDR1 is LNHDA and CDR2 is SQIVND (reference sequence). The CDR3 is 14 residues long. CDR3 amino acids: CASSTLLLNTEAFF. The CDR3 DNA follows: TGTGCCAGTAGTACGCTTCTGCTGAACACTGAAGCTTTCTTT.

The chain has TRBV19 and TRBJ1-3, with a possible D match to TRBD1 (5 bases). The CDR3 is made up of 14 amino acids. Trimming removed 6 bases from V and 0 bases from J, with 9 bases in between. From germline, CDR1 is LNHDA and CDR2 SQIVND (reference sequence). This CDR3 is CASSGAISGNTIYF. The CDR3 DNA reads TGTGCCAGTAGCGGGGCGATCTCTGGAAACACCATATATTTT.